This T cell receptor (beta chain) was sequenced during a study of blood T cell repertoires in COVID-19. CDR3 length: 16 amino acids. In germline, CDR1 is LGHDT, CDR2 YNNKEL (reference sequence). The V gene end was trimmed by 3 bases and the J gene end by 1 base; junction bases not matched to a gene: 7. Profiling relied on immunoSEQ multiplex PCR, and the TCRdb table lists in-frame clones only, not all of them. The table lists about 50,000 clones, roughly nine tenths of them singletons, with less than 2.5% in the top ten. Sequencing was carried out using peripheral blood. The chain recombines TRBV3-1 (or the pseudogene TRBV3-2) with TRBJ2-5; 8 nucleotides agree with TRBD2. The origin of this receptor is a human donor in a cohort sampled during active COVID-19. DNA of the CDR3: TGTGCCAGCAGCCAGATTAGCGGGACCTCCCAAGAGACCCAGTACTTC. Encoded protein: CASSQISGTSQETQYF.